These T cell receptor beta chains were read from a single sample in a study of post-analysis software for immune sequencing data. MiXCR was run by TCRdb on the PCR reads, yielding one entry per CDR3 protein. The sample records about 560,000 distinct CDR3 sequences, roughly 40% being singletons. Sequenced input: blood. These receptors were obtained from a girl between 5 and 17 years old with multiple sclerosis. The CDR3 runs from the conserved cysteine through the conserved F or W. D genes are given only for firm matches. Only part of the rows carry a size: once, few, many, or a class if the clone is expanded.

D,J,size,V,CDR3,DNA
.,TRBJ1-5,once,TRBV7-9,CASSLAVDQPQHF,TGTGCCAGCAGCCTTGCGGTGGACCAGCCCCAGCATTTT
.,TRBJ1-2,few,TRBV6-5,CAVGTAAYGYTF,TGTGCCGTTGGGACGGCAGCCTATGGCTACACCTTC
.,TRBJ2-1,once,TRBV7-2,CASSSGGTLYNEQFF,TGTGCCAGCAGCTCCGGTGGGACTCTCTACAATGAGCAGTTCTTC
.,TRBJ1-6,.,TRBV5-1,CASKEDLGDSSPLHF,TGCGCCAGCAAGGAGGACCTGGGGGATAGTTCACCCCTCCACTTT
.,TRBJ2-5,.,TRBV6-2/TRBV6-3,CASSSTVSQETQYF,TGTGCCAGCAGTTCTACAGTGAGTCAAGAGACCCAGTACTTC
.,TRBJ2-7,few,TRBV21-1,CASSTRGQKNNYEQYF,TGTGCCAGCAGCACCCGAGGACAGAAAAATAACTACGAGCAGTACTTC
.,TRBJ2-1,few,TRBV4-1,CASSQDSLTGYNEQFF,TGCGCCAGCAGCCAAGACTCCCTAACCGGCTACAATGAGCAGTTCTTC
TRBD1,TRBJ2-5,few,TRBV6-5,CASSYRRPGQGRTETQYF,TGTGCCAGCAGTTACCGCCGCCCGGGACAGGGGCGGACAGAGACCCAGTACTTC
.,TRBJ1-4,.,TRBV7-9,CASSLPVNEKLFF,TGTGCCAGCAGCTTACCGGTAAATGAAAAACTGTTTTTT
.,TRBJ1-1,few,TRBV29-1,CSCRGTEAFF,TGCAGTTGTAGGGGGACTGAAGCTTTCTTT
.,TRBJ2-1,few,TRBV7-2,CASSLQGGNEQFF,TGTGCCAGCAGCTTGCAGGGTGGCAATGAGCAGTTCTTC
.,TRBJ2-7,.,TRBV3-1,CASSQTWGGHEQYF,TGTGCCAGCAGCCAGACTTGGGGGGGCCACGAGCAGTACTTC
.,TRBJ1-3,.,TRBV6-5,CASSYSKTAATSGNTIYF,TGTGCCAGCAGTTACTCCAAGACAGCCGCTACCTCTGGAAACACCATATATTTT
TRBD2,TRBJ2-5,few,TRBV20-1,CSARDVAGAETQYF,TGCAGTGCTAGAGATGTAGCGGGGGCGGAGACCCAGTACTTC